The 27 T cell receptor beta chains presented below share a single source sample, sequenced in a study of blood T cells in healthy people across ages. Through a sample-barcoded 5' primer and a J-beta primer mix, a second PCR was run for roughly 7 to 11 cycles. MiXCR, applied by TCRdb to the 5' RACE reads, yields one record per CDR3 protein. The data show some 1.5 million distinct CDR3 sequences, roughly 43% seen once. Sequences were obtained from blood. Source of these receptors: a woman under 30 in good health.

This clonotype was detected a few times. The chain carries TRBV12-3 or TRBV12-4 and TRBJ2-5; TRBD1 matches 7 bases. Trimming took 3 bases from V and 7 from J; bases not matched to a gene: 5. CDR3 size: 13 residues. CDR3 protein: CASSFDRAGTQYF. CDR3 bases: TGTGCCAGCAGTTTCGACAGGGCAGGGACCCAGTACTTC.

The chain links TRBV7-9 to TRBJ2-3; 7 positions match TRBD1. This CDR3 region has 16 residues. Germline V gene lookup returns CDR1 SEHNR and CDR2 FQNEAQ (reference sequence). V dropped 3 bases and J dropped 6; count of bases not matched to a gene: 12. CDR3 nucleotide sequence: TGTGCCAGCAGCTTGGTGAGGGGGCTGGGTCCCGATACGCAGTATTTT. It translates to CASSLVRGLGPDTQYF.

The chain recombines TRBV4-3 with TRBJ1-4, with D unresolved. Germline V gene lookup returns CDR1 LGHNA and CDR2 YSLEER. Trimming stripped 1 base from V and 11 bases from J, with 17 bases between. This CDR3 spans 15 amino acids. The CDR3 sequence: CASSQAGGSAGKLFF. The CDR3 nucleotides read TGCGCCAGCAGCCAAGCGGGCGGTTCGGCTGGGAAACTGTTTTTT.

This clonotype was seen a handful of times. The chain recombines TRBV21-1 with TRBJ1-5; no DNA check was done on the table's D call, TRBD1. TRBV21-1 corresponds to a pseudogene. The CDR3 extends over 14 amino acids. For the CDR3, the DNA is TGTGCCAGCTTAAAATGGGGGGTGAGTCAGCCCCAGCATTTT. This translates into CASLKWGVSQPQHF.

The DNA for the CDR3 is TGTGCCAGCAGCCAGGGACTAGCGGGAGATGGGGGCCGGAATGAGCAGTTCTTC. It codes for CASSQGLAGDGGRNEQFF. The chain couples TRBV9 to TRBJ2-1; 14 positions match TRBD2. CDR1 is SGDLS and CDR2 is YYNGEE in the germline V gene. V dropped 4 bases and J dropped 7; count of bases not matched to a gene: 13. This CDR3 has 18 amino acids.

The table lists this clonotype with a count of one. CDR3 residues: CASSVGGLAGNYEQYF. The CDR3 DNA follows: TGTGCCAGCAGCGTGGGAGGACTAGCGGGGAACTACGAGCAGTACTTC. The chain carries TRBV9 and TRBJ2-7; 12 bases map to TRBD2. The CDR3 sequence is 16 residues long. Germline V CDR1 and CDR2: SGDLS, YYNGEE. V gave up 2 bases and J gave up 3 bases; unmatched junction bases: 6.

The sample holds a few counts of this clonotype. This chain links TRBV20-1 with TRBJ1-1; 7 bases line up with TRBD1. Germline CDR1 and CDR2: DFQATT and SNEGSKA (reference sequence). J lost 10 bases, V lost 0 bases, and 5 bases had no gene match. This CDR3 has 12 residues. CDR3 nucleotide sequence: TGCAGTGCTAGAGAGGACCCAGGGGGAGCTTTCTTT. It encodes CSAREDPGGAFF.

A few counts support this clonotype. This chain links TRBV4-1 with TRBJ2-1; D is tentatively TRBD1 or TRBD2 (5 bases each). There are 15 residues in the CDR3. The germline gives CDR1 MGHRA, CDR2 YSYEKL. V lost 3 bases, J lost 4 bases, and 13 bases lay in between. CDR3 sequence: CASSHTGANYNEQFF. The CDR3 DNA reads as TGCGCCAGCAGCCACACCGGGGCAAATTACAATGAGCAGTTCTTC.

Concerning this clonotype itself: A read error may be the cause here, since a much bigger clone is one base away. J is TRBJ1-4 and V is TRBV5-1; D gene unclear. CDR1 is SGHRS and CDR2 is YFSETQ in the germline V gene. The CDR3 runs to 13 residues. V shed 4 bases and J shed 7 bases, with 11 bases lying between them. The CDR3 spells CASSVPGSEKLFF. CDR3 in DNA: TGCGCCAGCAGCGTACCCGGATCTGAAAAACTGTTTTTT.

This clonotype was detected a few times. Mismatch with germline at one junction end may stem from a read error. The chain has TRBV28 and TRBJ1-2; TRBD1 matches at 8 bases. The V gene's germline CDR1 is MDHEN and CDR2 SYDVKM. The CDR3 totals 15 residues. CDR3 in amino acids: CASSGLDRANFGYTF. In DNA, the CDR3 is TGTGCCAGCAGTGGCTTGGACAGGGCGAACTTTGGCTACACCTTC.

The chain employs TRBV12-3 or TRBV12-4 and TRBJ2-1; no reliable D call. The CDR3 is 15 residues long. Trimming took 5 bases from V and 0 from J, leaving 11 bases between them. Here the CDR3 DNA reads TGTGCCAGCAGTAAAACTGCGAGCTCCTACAATGAGCAGTTCTTC. This encodes CASSKTASSYNEQFF.

The chain employs TRBV7-2 and TRBJ2-1, with 10 nucleotides matching TRBD2. Germline V CDR1 and CDR2: SGHTA, FQGNSA. This CDR3 is 15 amino acids long. Unmatched junction bases numbered 8, after V lost 6 bases and J lost 6 bases. As DNA, the CDR3 is TGTGCCAGCAGTCCCAGCGGGAGGGCCCCCAATGAGCAGTTCTTC. Protein sequence: CASSPSGRAPNEQFF.

The rearrangement joins TRBV6-4 to TRBJ2-3; the match to TRBD1 covers 7 bases. V dropped 0 bases and J dropped 1; count of bases not matched to a gene: 4. Germline V gene lookup returns CDR1 MRHNA and CDR2 SNTAGT. There are 16 residues in the CDR3. CDR3 region: CASSDSPDRRTDTQYF. The CDR3 nucleotides read TGTGCCAGCAGTGACTCGCCGGACAGGCGCACAGATACGCAGTATTTT.

This clonotype has more than one count but fewer than ten. V and J are TRBV18 and TRBJ2-3; no reliable D call. The CDR3 contains 14 residues. Germline-derived CDR1 and CDR2 are KGHSH and LQKENI. V was cut by 3 bases and J by 1 base, with 8 bases left in between. DNA of the CDR3: TGTGCCAGCTCACCGACGGCCGGCACAGATACGCAGTATTTT. This encodes CASSPTAGTDTQYF. Together with reference TRBV18 and TRBJ2-3, the CDR3 gives the full variable domain: NAGVMQNPRHLVRRRGQEARLRCSPMKGHSHVYWYRQLPEEGLKFMVYLQKENIIDESGMPKERFSAEFPKEGPSILRIQQVVRGDSAAYFCASSPTAGTDTQYFGPGTRLTVL.

This chain connects TRBV10-3 to TRBJ2-3; D gene uncertain. This CDR3 spans 14 amino acids. Trimming left V 3 bases short and J 3 bases short, with 10 bases between. Germline CDR1 reads ENHRY; CDR2 reads SYGVKD. The CDR3 DNA sequence: TGTGCCATCAGTGAAACCGATAGTACAGATACGCAGTATTTT. Translated: CAISETDSTDTQYF.

The sample holds one count of this clonotype. J is TRBJ2-7 and V is TRBV5-1; possibly TRBD1 for D (6 bases). Looked up from germline, CDR1 is SGHRS and CDR2 is YFSETQ. This CDR3 region has 13 residues. Trimming stripped 4 bases from V and 2 bases from J, with 10 bases between. CDR3 nucleotide sequence: TGCGCCAGCAGCACCAGGGGAGCCTACGAGCAGTACTTC. It is translated as CASSTRGAYEQYF.

The V gene is TRBV10-3, the J gene TRBJ2-5, with 10 bases fitting TRBD1. The J call may not be correct, given that the DNA end is closer to TRBJ2-7. The CDR3 covers 14 residues. Germline V gene sequence: CDR1 ENHRY, CDR2 SYGVKD. The CDR3 protein is CAIRETGGSYEQYF. The CDR3 nucleotides are TGTGCCATCAGGGAGACAGGGGGCAGCTACGAGCAGTACTTC.

In DNA, the CDR3 is TGTGCCACCAGTACACCAACCGGGGAGCTGTTTTTT. As protein: CATSTPTGELFF. The chain uses TRBV24-1 and TRBJ2-2, with no clear D. The CDR3 spans 12 residues. CDR1 is KGHDR and CDR2 is SFDVKD in the germline V gene. Deletions cut 6 bases from V and 5 bases from J, with 6 bases between.

This clonotype has ten or more counts. J is TRBJ2-7 and V is TRBV4-3, with no clear D. With 3 bases removed from V and 3 bases from J, the gap between germline ends came to 9 bases. This CDR3 has 13 residues. Germline values: CDR1 LGHNA, CDR2 YSLEER. The CDR3 nucleotides read TGCGCCAGCAGCCAGGGTACTAACTACGAGCAGTACTTC. As protein: CASSQGTNYEQYF.

The chain combines TRBV7-8 with TRBJ2-5, with TRBD2 identical over 9 bases. Germline assignment: CDR1 SGHVS and CDR2 FQNEAQ. The V gene end was trimmed by 3 bases and the J gene end by 11 bases; junction bases not matched to a gene: 10. The CDR3 spans 14 residues. The CDR3 coding sequence is TGTGCCAGCAGCTTCGTTGGCGGGAGGGTTGAGCAGTACTTC. It specifies CASSFVGGRVEQYF.

The chain recombines TRBV6-2 or TRBV6-3 with TRBJ1-1; D is possibly TRBD1 (5 bases). This CDR3 has 12 amino acids. V lost 6 bases and J lost 8, with 13 bases in between. CDR1 and CDR2 (germline): MNHEY, SVGEGT. The CDR3 sequence: CASRQDTREAFF. The CDR3 DNA is TGTGCCAGCAGGCAGGACACCCGAGAAGCTTTCTTT.

This clonotype was seen only a few times. This chain joins TRBV6-2 or TRBV6-3 and TRBJ2-7; possibly TRBD2 for D (6 bases). The V and J ends lost 8 bases and 5 bases respectively, with 19 bases between them. Germline V gene data show CDR1 as MNHEY and CDR2 as SVGEGT. The CDR3 loop spans 14 amino acids. Written as DNA, the CDR3 is TGTGCCAGCCGCGGACTACCCAAGGTCCACGAGCAGTACTTC. Translating gives CASRGLPKVHEQYF.

The V and J genes are TRBV4-1 and TRBJ2-2; TRBD1 agrees at 7 bases. Losses at the gene ends were 3 bases for V and 7 bases for J; bases not matched to a gene: 2. This CDR3 has 13 amino acids. Germline CDR1 is MGHRA and CDR2 is YSYEKL. Here the CDR3 reads CASSHTGDGELFF. The CDR3 DNA reads TGCGCCAGCAGCCACACAGGGGACGGGGAGCTGTTTTTT.

There are many counts of this clonotype. The chain recombines TRBV6-1 with TRBJ2-5; possibly TRBD2 for D (6 bases). The germline V gene has CDR1 MNHNS and CDR2 SASEGT. Trimming shortened V by 6 bases and J by 5 bases, and 10 bases separated the two germline ends. This CDR3 region has 12 residues. CDR3 residues: CASRASAETQYF. DNA for the CDR3: TGTGCCAGCAGGGCTAGCGCGGAGACCCAGTACTTC.

This clonotype was detected a few times. The chain links TRBV12-3 or TRBV12-4 to TRBJ2-1; TRBD2 aligns across 9 bases. Unmatched junction bases numbered 3, after V lost 3 bases and J lost 3 bases. CDR3 length: 15 residues. CDR3: CASSFSGGRYNEQFF. The CDR3 DNA follows: TGTGCCAGCAGTTTTAGCGGGGGCCGCTACAATGAGCAGTTCTTC.

This clonotype appeared many times. The V and J genes are TRBV12-3 or TRBV12-4 and TRBJ1-2, with D unclear. V was trimmed by 7 bases and J by 8 bases, leaving 14 bases between them. The CDR3 runs to 12 residues. In nucleotides, the CDR3 is TGTGCCAGCACTCTTGCGGGGTTGGGCTACACCTTC. Translating it yields CASTLAGLGYTF.

This clonotype occurred a few times. This chain joins TRBV29-1 and TRBJ1-2, with a possible D match to TRBD1 (5 bases). Germline V gene sequence: CDR1 SQVTM, CDR2 ANQGSEA. The germline V and J ends were trimmed by 6 bases and 2 bases, with 13 bases remaining between them. The length of the CDR3 is 13 residues. As DNA, the CDR3 is TGCAGCGTCGTCGAGGGGCCGAACTATGGCTACACCTTC. Translated: CSVVEGPNYGYTF.